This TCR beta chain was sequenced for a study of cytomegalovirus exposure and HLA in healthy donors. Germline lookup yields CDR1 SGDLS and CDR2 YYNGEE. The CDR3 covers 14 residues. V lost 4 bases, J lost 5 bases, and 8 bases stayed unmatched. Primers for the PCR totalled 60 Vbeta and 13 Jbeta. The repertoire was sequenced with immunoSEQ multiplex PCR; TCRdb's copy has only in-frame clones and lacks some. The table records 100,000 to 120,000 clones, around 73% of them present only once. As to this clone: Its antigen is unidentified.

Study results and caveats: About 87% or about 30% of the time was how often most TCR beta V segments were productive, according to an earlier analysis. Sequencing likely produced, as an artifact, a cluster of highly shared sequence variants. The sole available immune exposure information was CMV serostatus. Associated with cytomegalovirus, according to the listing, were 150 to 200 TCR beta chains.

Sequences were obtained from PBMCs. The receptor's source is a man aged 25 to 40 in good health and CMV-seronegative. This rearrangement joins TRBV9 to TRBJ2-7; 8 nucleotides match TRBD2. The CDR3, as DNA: TGTGCCAGCAGCATTAGCGGGGCCCCTAACGAGCAGTACTTC. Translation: CASSISGAPNEQYF.